The 11 T cell receptor beta chains below were found in one sample sequenced in a study of T cell responses to AZD1222 COVID-19 vaccine. TCRdb's table, derived via immunoSEQ multiplex PCR, lists solely in-frame clones and lacks some. This repertoire shows some 150,000 clones, around 91% found once; its top ten account for 5.2%. The input for sequencing was peripheral blood, taken on day 0 of AZD1222 vaccination. These receptors originate from an adult in good health.

The CDR3, as DNA: TGTGCCAGCAGCTTATCCCCAGATTATAATTCACCCCTCCACTTT. This encodes CASSLSPDYNSPLHF. V is TRBV7-3 and J is TRBJ1-6; no clear D gene. Between the trimmed V and J ends, which lost 2 bases and 4 bases, there was a span of 9 bases. Germline V gene lookup returns CDR1 SGHTA and CDR2 FQGTGA. This CDR3 contains 15 residues.

This chain uses TRBV28 with TRBJ1-5, with D maybe TRBD1 (6 bases). With 6 bases removed from V and 2 bases from J, the gap between germline ends came to 14 bases. The germline V gene encodes CDR1 MDHEN and CDR2 SYDVKM. The CDR3 totals 15 residues. In DNA form, the CDR3 reads TGTGCCAGCAGACCAACCGGGGGCGGCAATCAGCCCCAGCATTTT. Translation gives CASRPTGGGNQPQHF.

The genes are TRBV10-3 and TRBJ1-2; 7 bases align to TRBD1. The CDR3 totals 13 residues. The V and J ends lost 7 bases and 7 bases, in that order; junction bases with no gene match: 9. Per germline, CDR1 ENHRY and CDR2 SYGVKD. This CDR3 is CAINTGESAGYTF. The CDR3 region has the DNA TGTGCCATCAATACAGGGGAAAGTGCTGGCTACACCTTC.

The gene calls are TRBV28 and TRBJ1-4; D possibly corresponds to TRBD1 (6 bases). The CDR3 contains 12 residues. The V and J ends lost 5 bases and 8 bases respectively, with 9 bases between them. CDR1 and CDR2 (germline): MDHEN, SYDVKM. This CDR3 is CASSVGGEKLFF. In DNA form, the CDR3 reads TGTGCCAGCAGTGTCGGGGGCGAAAAACTGTTTTTT.

The chain combines TRBV11-3 with TRBJ2-3; D unclear. Germline V gene data show CDR1 as SGHNT and CDR2 as YENEEA. The CDR3 is 14 residues long. Trimming pared 1 base from V and 1 base from J, leaving 6 bases between. The CDR3 DNA reads as TGTGCCAGCAGCTTAGCCTTCGGCACAGATACGCAGTATTTT. This sequence encodes CASSLAFGTDTQYF.

V is TRBV5-4 and J is TRBJ2-1; D gene unclear. The CDR3 is 13 amino acids. Trimming removed 3 bases from V and 7 bases from J, with 11 bases in between. Per the germline V gene, CDR1 is SGHNT and CDR2 is YYREEE (reference sequence). The CDR3: CASSSLSRNEQFF. The CDR3 nucleotides are TGTGCCAGCAGCTCACTATCCCGGAATGAGCAGTTCTTC.

CDR3 amino acids: CASSKGPKEAFF. CDR3 DNA sequence: TGTGCCAGCAGTAAAGGACCCAAGGAGGCTTTCTTT. The rearrangement uses TRBV7-9 and TRBJ1-1; D unresolved. CDR1 is SEHNR, CDR2 FQNEAQ, per germline (reference sequence). V lost 6 bases to trimming and J lost 11 bases, with 16 bases between them. The CDR3 spans 12 residues.

The chain joins TRBV12-3 or TRBV12-4 to TRBJ1-1; D gene ambiguous. There are 11 residues in the CDR3. V lost 6 bases, J lost 7 bases, and 9 bases lay in between. The CDR3 protein is CASRTTSEAFF. The CDR3 DNA reads as TGTGCCAGCAGAACGACAAGTGAAGCTTTCTTT.

The chain uses TRBV4-2 and TRBJ1-2; D is ambiguous. The germline CDR1 and CDR2 sequences are LGHNA and YNFKEQ. The CDR3 is made up of 12 amino acids. With 2 bases removed from V and 8 bases from J, the gap between germline ends came to 9 bases. The CDR3 protein is CASSQWAGGYTF. The CDR3 DNA is TGTGCCAGCAGCCAATGGGCGGGAGGCTACACCTTC.

This clone was detected once. The V gene is TRBV4-3, the J gene TRBJ1-1, with D hard to call. Trimming removed 0 bases from V and 3 bases from J, with 5 bases in between. CDR1 is LGHNA, CDR2 YSLEER, per germline. This CDR3 spans 13 amino acids. The CDR3 here is CASSQDEHTEAFF. In DNA, the CDR3 is TGCGCCAGCAGCCAAGACGAGCACACTGAAGCTTTCTTT.

J is TRBJ1-1 and V is TRBV6-5, with 9 bases identical to TRBD1. The V gene's germline CDR1 is MNHEY and CDR2 SVGAGI. The J segment lost 0 bases and the V segment lost 0 bases, leaving 2 bases of the junction unmatched. There are 16 residues in the CDR3. In nucleotides, the CDR3 is TGTGCCAGCAGTTACTCCCGGGACAGGGTGAACACTGAAGCTTTCTTT. This translates into CASSYSRDRVNTEAFF.